Listed here are 15 T cell receptor beta chains from one sample, sequenced in a study of CD8 T cells in Susac syndrome (dated by TCRdb to between 2018 and 2020). Libraries were prepared through the immunoSEQ multiplex PCR assay. RNA was extracted using the RNeasy kit, and about 0.5 to 1 ug of the RNA was reverse transcribed with random hexamers. TCRdb reran the public reads through fastp at Q25 and MiXCR, keeping productive beta chains. Rows matching on CDR3 protein sequence are summarized as one entry with the most common DNA and genes. This sample lists about 150,000 distinct CDR3 sequences; approximately 96% were detected once. Together, the top ten hold 0.16% of the sample. Sequencing input: CD4+ T cells from PBMCs. These receptors were collected from a human donor with Susac syndrome.

The chain carries TRBV6-2 or TRBV6-3 and TRBJ2-3, with 8 bases that match TRBD2. J was trimmed by 4 bases and V by 7 bases; bases with no gene match: 4. The CDR3 contains 13 residues. Germline values: CDR1 MNHEY, CDR2 SVGEGT. The CDR3 DNA reads TGTGCCAGCACTACGGGGGGGGCAGATACGCAGTATTTT. It encodes CASTTGGADTQYF.

This rearrangement joins TRBV3-1 to TRBJ2-7; TRBD1 agrees at 8 bases. V was pared by 6 bases and J by 4 bases, with 8 bases of the junction left unmatched. This CDR3 comprises 14 residues. The germline V gene encodes CDR1 LGHDT and CDR2 YNNKEL (reference sequence). CDR3 in amino acids: CASSHPGQAYEQYF. The DNA of the CDR3 is TGTGCCAGCAGTCACCCGGGACAGGCTTACGAGCAGTACTTC.

The chain couples TRBV20-1 to TRBJ2-5; TRBD1 agrees at 8 bases. The germline V gene encodes CDR1 DFQATT and CDR2 SNEGSKA (reference sequence). This CDR3 is 14 amino acids long. V lost 0 bases, J lost 8 bases, and 8 bases stayed unmatched. The CDR3 here is CSAREGTGKLTQYF. The DNA of the CDR3 is TGCAGTGCTAGAGAGGGGACAGGAAAGTTAACCCAGTACTTC.

This rearrangement joins TRBV15 to TRBJ2-5; perhaps TRBD2 as D (5 bases). The length of the CDR3 is 13 residues. Germline loops: CDR1 LNHNV, CDR2 YYDKDF (reference sequence). The V and J ends lost 0 bases and 6 bases respectively, with 8 bases between them. This chain's CDR3 is CATSRDRGKTQYF. CDR3 sequence (DNA): TGTGCCACCAGCAGAGATCGGGGAAAGACCCAGTACTTC.

The count of this clonotype is one. The chain uses TRBV9 and TRBJ1-6, with D uncertain. V gave up 0 bases and J gave up 14 bases, with 15 bases separating them. This CDR3 spans 14 amino acids. Germline lookup yields CDR1 SGDLS and CDR2 YYNGEE. CDR3: CASSVGREAPALHF. The CDR3 DNA reads TGTGCCAGCAGCGTAGGGAGGGAAGCTCCGGCCCTCCACTTT.

The chain recombines TRBV29-1 with TRBJ2-7; 7 nucleotides agree with TRBD2. V was pared by 4 bases and J by 2 bases, with 8 bases of the junction left unmatched. The CDR3 runs to 14 residues. The germline V gene encodes CDR1 SQVTM and CDR2 ANQGSEA. CDR3 in amino acids: CSVGEAGHPYEQYF. CDR3 DNA: TGCAGCGTTGGAGAAGCGGGGCATCCCTACGAGCAGTACTTC.

This sequence joins TRBV12-3 or TRBV12-4 and TRBJ1-5; possible D gene TRBD1, 6 bases. The CDR3 extends over 13 amino acids. V was pared by 5 bases and J by 7 bases, with 12 bases between. In DNA form, the CDR3 reads TGTGCCAGCAGTAAGGGGGGACTCCAGCCCCAGCATTTT. This sequence encodes CASSKGGLQPQHF.

The gene calls are TRBV4-3 and TRBJ2-1, with D possibly TRBD1 on 6 matching bases. Deletions cut 7 bases from V and 0 bases from J, with 19 bases between. The CDR3 runs to 17 residues. Per the germline V gene, CDR1 is LGHNA and CDR2 is YSLEER. The CDR3 loop reads CASTSASGTLSYNEQFF. In DNA form, the CDR3 reads TGCGCCAGCACCTCTGCCTCCGGGACACTCTCCTACAATGAGCAGTTCTTC.

The J gene is TRBJ2-3, the V gene TRBV29-1; TRBD2 matches 9 bases. Germline V lookup: CDR1 SQVTM, CDR2 ANQGSEA. The CDR3 is made up of 16 amino acids. Trimming took 4 bases from V and 1 from J; bases not matched to a gene: 9. The CDR3 spells CSVVGGLAGRTDTQYF. The CDR3, as DNA: TGCAGCGTTGTCGGGGGACTAGCTGGACGCACAGATACGCAGTATTTT.

The chain has TRBV7-8 and TRBJ2-5; D is uncertain. V was pared by 1 base and J by 1 base, with 4 bases between. Germline-derived CDR1 and CDR2 are SGHVS and FQNEAQ. This CDR3 has 13 residues. CDR3 coding DNA: TGTGCCAGCAGCTTAGGACCCCAAGAGACCCAGTACTTC. Translating it yields CASSLGPQETQYF.

The chain joins TRBV29-1 to TRBJ1-4; 7 nucleotides line up with TRBD1. Germline V gives CDR1 SQVTM, CDR2 ANQGSEA. Trimming cost V 7 bases and J 7 bases; bases outside gene matches: 9. CDR3 length: 13 residues. The chain's CDR3 is CSAQSQGVEKLFF. CDR3 nucleotide sequence: TGCAGCGCCCAATCCCAGGGGGTTGAAAAACTGTTTTTT.

The V call is TRBV7-3, the J call TRBJ2-7, with a weak D call TRBD2 (6 bases). This CDR3 spans 14 amino acids. Germline CDR1 reads SGHTA; CDR2 reads FQGTGA. Trimming took 5 bases from V and 5 from J, leaving 16 bases between them. CDR3 DNA sequence: TGTGCCAGCAGCCCCTCGGGAGCATCGCACGAGCAGTACTTC. Encoded protein: CASSPSGASHEQYF.

The rearrangement links TRBV13 to TRBJ2-1, with 8 nucleotides matching TRBD1. The CDR3 runs to 15 residues. The V segment lost 4 bases and the J segment 5 bases; nucleotides outside the gene matches: 7. Germline assignment: CDR1 PRHDT and CDR2 FYEKMQ (reference sequence). The chain's CDR3 is CASSSDRGGHNEQFF. The CDR3, as DNA: TGTGCCAGCAGCTCCGACAGGGGAGGCCACAATGAGCAGTTCTTC.

The chain carries TRBV20-1 and TRBJ2-3; D may be TRBD2 (5 bases). This CDR3 comprises 13 residues. The germline CDR1 and CDR2 sequences are DFQATT and SNEGSKA (reference sequence). Between the trimmed V and J ends, which lost 3 bases and 5 bases, there was a span of 12 bases. CDR3 nucleotides: TGCAGTGCTAGTCGGGGTCCGGGAGATACGCAGTATTTT. Amino acid sequence: CSASRGPGDTQYF.

CDR3: CASSRDGGGNQPQHF. CDR3 nucleotide sequence: TGTGCCAGCAGCCGGGACGGGGGAGGCAATCAGCCCCAGCATTTT. The chain has TRBV5-6 and TRBJ1-5, with D possibly matching TRBD1 (5 bases). Looked up from germline, CDR1 is SGHDT and CDR2 is YYEEEE. CDR3 length equals 15 residues. Trimming shortened V by 4 bases and J by 2 bases, and 13 bases separated the two germline ends.